The 30 T cell receptor beta chains below all came from one sample that was sequenced in a study of T cells in Graves' hyperthyroidism and ophthalmopathy (dated 2019 in TCRdb). Libraries were made using multiplex PCR. Sequencing was carried out with an Illumina HiSeq 2000. The TCR beta CDR3 regions were amplified from the RNA transcripts. A first-round RT-PCR of the TCR CDR3 used the HTBI primer set with the Qiagen OneStep RT-PCR kit. TCRdb reprocessed the public reads (quality trimming at Q25 with fastp, clone calling with MiXCR) and kept in-frame beta chains. Duplicate CDR3 protein sequences are folded into a single record with the most common DNA and genes. The sample data list around 290,000 distinct CDR3 sequences, and roughly an eighth of these were observed just once. Under 8% of the sample is taken by the ten largest. Sequencing was performed on blood. The source of these receptors is a woman aged 40 to 50 with Graves' hyperthyroidism.

This clonotype was seen repeatedly, ten times or more. The V gene is TRBV5-4, the J gene TRBJ2-3; 14 positions agree with TRBD2. With V trimmed by 0 bases and J by 4 bases, 13 bases remained unmatched. The germline CDR1 and CDR2 sequences are SGHNT and YYREEE (reference sequence). The CDR3 runs 20 residues. This CDR3 is CASSLDGLAGGSGEADTQYF. CDR3 nucleotides: TGTGCCAGCAGCTTGGACGGACTAGCGGGAGGCTCCGGGGAAGCAGATACGCAGTATTTT.

This clonotype was seen many times. The rearrangement joins TRBV28 to TRBJ2-7; 12 bases fit TRBD2. Germline lookup yields CDR1 MDHEN and CDR2 SYDVKM. V trimming: 6 bases; J trimming: 5 bases; junction bases outside the gene matches: 11. The CDR3 has 16 amino acids. This CDR3 reads CASRTSGSFLFHEQYF. The CDR3 DNA reads as TGTGCCAGCAGGACTAGCGGGAGTTTCCTCTTCCACGAGCAGTACTTC.

The V and J genes are TRBV29-1 and TRBJ2-7; D might be TRBD2 (5 bases). The germline V and J ends were trimmed by 3 bases and 3 bases, with 21 bases remaining between them. There are 16 residues in the CDR3. The germline V gene encodes CDR1 SQVTM and CDR2 ANQGSEA. Here the CDR3 reads CSVEFGRLSGGYEQYF. Here the CDR3 DNA reads TGCAGCGTTGAGTTCGGTAGGTTAAGCGGAGGCTACGAGCAGTACTTC.

This clonotype has a count of ten or more. J is TRBJ2-1 and V is TRBV20-1; D possibly uses TRBD1 or TRBD2 (5 bases each). The CDR3 is 15 amino acids. Trimming cost V 5 bases and J 0 bases, with 14 bases left between them. Per the germline V gene, CDR1 is DFQATT and CDR2 is SNEGSKA (reference sequence). CDR3 amino acids: CSALTGRRSYNEQFF. In DNA form, the CDR3 reads TGCAGTGCTCTAACGGGACGCCGCTCCTACAATGAGCAGTTCTTC.

This clonotype was seen ten or more times. The rearrangement uses TRBV20-1 and TRBJ1-2, with D hard to call. Germline loops: CDR1 DFQATT, CDR2 SNEGSKA (reference sequence). The CDR3 consists of 10 residues. The ends were cut back, 6 bases at V and 4 bases at J, with 6 bases in the middle. The CDR3 region is CSAHSYGYTF. The CDR3 DNA is TGCAGTGCCCACTCCTATGGCTACACCTTC.

This clonotype was recorded many times. This rearrangement joins TRBV28 to TRBJ2-3; D unclear. This CDR3 has 14 amino acids. Germline V gene sequence: CDR1 MDHEN, CDR2 SYDVKM. Trimming took off 6 bases at V and 0 bases at J, with 10 bases between the two ends. Here the CDR3 DNA reads TGTGCCAGCAGAGGGCGTTTCAGCACAGATACGCAGTATTTT. Translating it yields CASRGRFSTDTQYF.

This clonotype has ten or more counts. The rearrangement joins TRBV11-2 to TRBJ2-2; 8 nucleotides agree with TRBD1. V shed 1 base, J shed 6 bases, and the junction held 7 bases outside the gene matches. The CDR3 runs 16 residues. Germline V gene data show CDR1 as SGHAT and CDR2 as FQNNGV. CDR3 DNA: TGTGCCAGCAGCTTAGGTTCCAGGGGGCGCCCCGGGGAGCTGTTTTTT. It specifies CASSLGSRGRPGELFF.

This chain joins TRBV9 and TRBJ2-7; 9 bases are a match to TRBD1. Unmatched junction bases numbered 6, after V lost 5 bases and J lost 6 bases. The CDR3 has 13 residues. Germline V gene lookup returns CDR1 SGDLS and CDR2 YYNGEE. The CDR3: CASSLGTGREQYF. For the CDR3, the DNA is TGTGCCAGCAGTTTGGGGACAGGGCGCGAGCAGTACTTC.

The sample holds many counts of this clonotype. V usage is TRBV28 and J usage is TRBJ1-1; the match to TRBD1 covers 7 bases. V was pared by 5 bases and J by 9 bases, with 12 bases of the junction left unmatched. Germline CDR1 and CDR2: MDHEN and SYDVKM. CDR3 size: 14 residues. In DNA, the CDR3 is TGTGCCAGCAGTCCTTCGACAGGGAGGTTTAAAGCTTTCTTT. This gives the protein CASSPSTGRFKAFF.

This clonotype occurred many times. The chain combines TRBV28 with TRBJ2-2, with 11 bases fitting TRBD2. The CDR3 consists of 17 residues. CDR1 and CDR2 from the germline V gene are MDHEN and SYDVKM. The ends lost 4 bases at V and 6 bases at J; junction bases unmatched: 10. DNA for the CDR3: TGTGCCAGCAGTTATAGCGGGAGGGCTAACGGCGCCGGGGAGCTGTTTTTT. Translation gives CASSYSGRANGAGELFF. Full variable domain (outside the CDR3, taken from reference TRBV28 and TRBJ2-2): DVKVTQSSRYLVKRTGEKVFLECVQDMDHENMFWYRQDPGLGLRLIYFSYDVKMKEKGDIPEGYSVSREKKERFSLILESASTNQTSMYLCASSYSGRANGAGELFFGEGSRLTVL.

The table lists this clonotype with a few counts. The chain has TRBV7-9 and TRBJ2-1, with no clear D. CDR1 and CDR2 from the germline V gene are SEHNR and FQNEAQ (reference sequence). Trimming took 4 bases from V and 6 from J, leaving 10 bases between them. The CDR3 covers 13 residues. CDR3 sequence: CASSSPRLNEQFF. The CDR3 DNA is TGTGCCAGCAGCTCCCCTAGACTCAATGAGCAGTTCTTC.

As for this clonotype: At one of its ends the junction is not consistent with the germline gene, which may arise from a read error. This sequence joins TRBV30 and TRBJ2-1, with TRBD1 matching over 7 bases. Germline V gives CDR1 GTSNPN, CDR2 SVGIG (reference sequence). The CDR3 contains 12 residues. The CDR3 loop reads CAIRGSLGEQFF. In DNA form, the CDR3 reads TGCGCTATCAGGGGGAGTTTAGGGGAGCAGTTCTTC.

In its sample, this clonotype was seen many times. The gene calls are TRBV2 and TRBJ1-6; 7 bases agree with TRBD1. CDR1 and CDR2 (germline): SNHLY, FYNNEI. J lost 7 bases, V lost 6 bases, and 9 bases had no gene match. The CDR3 consists of 15 residues. In nucleotides, the CDR3 is TGTGCCAGCAGGGGGGGCGGGACAGCCAATTCACCCCTCCACTTT. Amino acids: CASRGGGTANSPLHF. The entire variable domain, with the rest obtained from reference TRBV2 and TRBJ1-6, is as follows: EPEVTQTPSHQVTQMGQEVILRCVPISNHLYFYWYRQILGQKVEFLVSFYNNEISEKSEIFDDQFSVERPDGSNFTLKIRSTKLEDSAMYFCASRGGGTANSPLHFGNGTRLTVT.

This clonotype was counted ten times or more. This rearrangement joins TRBV6-1 to TRBJ1-1; 8 bases map to TRBD1. CDR1 is MNHNS, CDR2 SASEGT, per germline. V lost 5 bases and J lost 7; bases outside the gene matches: 15. The CDR3 is 16 amino acids. Written as DNA, the CDR3 is TGTGCCAGCAGTCGTCGGCAGGGGGCTTTGAGGAGTGAAGCTTTCTTT. Protein: CASSRRQGALRSEAFF.

This clonotype was picked up a small number of times. The chain couples TRBV19 to TRBJ1-3; D is unresolved. The ends were cut back, 6 bases at V and 0 bases at J, with 9 bases in the middle. The CDR3 is 14 residues long. Looked up from germline, CDR1 is LNHDA and CDR2 is SQIVND (reference sequence). In nucleotides, the CDR3 is TGTGCCAGTAGAGAGTATTACTCTGGAAACACCATATATTTT. Translated, it gives CASREYYSGNTIYF. Full variable domain (missing parts from reference TRBV19 and TRBJ1-3): DGGITQSPKYLFRKEGQNVTLSCEQNLNHDAMYWYRQDPGQGLRLIYYSQIVNDFQKGDIAEGYSVSREKKESFPLTVTSAQKNPTAFYLCASREYYSGNTIYFGEGSWLTVV.

This clonotype was recorded at least ten times. The genes are TRBV6-1 and TRBJ1-2, with TRBD1 as a possible D gene (6 bases). V was clipped by 5 bases and J by 14 bases, with 21 bases between them. The germline V gene has CDR1 MNHNS and CDR2 SASEGT. The CDR3 contains 13 residues. The CDR3 protein is CASSPHQLGRGTF. The CDR3 DNA is TGTGCCAGCAGTCCCCATCAACTCGGGAGGGGGACCTTC.

Ten or more counts support this clonotype. The chain uses TRBV11-3 and TRBJ1-2; 7 bases align to TRBD1. Per the germline V gene, CDR1 is SGHNT and CDR2 is YENEEA. V was clipped by 5 bases and J by 3 bases; unmatched bases: 3. The CDR3 sequence is 13 residues long. The CDR3 spells CASSPTGHYGYTF. The DNA of the CDR3 is TGTGCCAGCAGCCCGACAGGGCACTATGGCTACACCTTC.

This clonotype was counted between two and nine times. V gene TRBV7-9 combines with J gene TRBJ2-4; the match to TRBD1 covers 8 bases. Trimming took 5 bases from V and 9 from J; bases not matched to a gene: 9. CDR1 is SEHNR and CDR2 is FQNEAQ in the germline V gene (reference sequence). The CDR3 has 14 residues. The CDR3 DNA reads as TGTGCCAGCAGCCTCCGACAGGGGATGGGCATTCAGTACTTC. Its protein product is CASSLRQGMGIQYF.

The chain carries TRBV20-1 and TRBJ1-1, with a tentative D call TRBD1 (6 bases). The CDR3 sequence is 12 residues long. Per the germline V gene, CDR1 is DFQATT and CDR2 is SNEGSKA (reference sequence). Trimming stripped 4 bases from V and 4 bases from J, with 10 bases between. The CDR3 region has the DNA TGCAGTGCTATCGGGGGGGCCACTGAAGCTTTCTTT. Protein product: CSAIGGATEAFF.

This clonotype came up many times. The chain combines TRBV10-3 with TRBJ2-1; 8 bases fit TRBD2. This CDR3 contains 15 residues. Germline assignment: CDR1 ENHRY and CDR2 SYGVKD. V trimming: 3 bases; J trimming: 9 bases; junction bases outside the gene matches: 10. This CDR3 reads CAISDLPGLDVEQFF. The CDR3, as DNA: TGTGCCATCAGTGATCTACCGGGACTAGATGTTGAGCAGTTCTTC.

This clonotype showed up many times. This chain connects TRBV2 to TRBJ2-1; 7 nucleotides line up with TRBD2. Germline V gene sequence: CDR1 SNHLY, CDR2 FYNNEI. Trimming removed 2 bases from V and 9 bases from J; junction bases left unmatched: 10. There are 15 residues in the CDR3. CDR3 residues: CASSEMGGRYAEQFF. The CDR3 DNA follows: TGTGCCAGCAGTGAAATGGGCGGGAGATATGCTGAGCAGTTCTTC.

There are a few counts of this clonotype. The CDR3 loop reads CAWSGRIGGEQFF. The CDR3 DNA reads TGTGCCTGGAGTGGGCGGATCGGGGGTGAGCAGTTCTTC. This chain joins TRBV30 and TRBJ2-1, with TRBD2 as a possible D gene (6 bases). V shed 1 base and J shed 9 bases, with 13 bases lying between them. This CDR3 has 13 residues. Germline assignment: CDR1 GTSNPN and CDR2 SVGIG (reference sequence).

The sample holds many counts of this clonotype. The V call is TRBV12-3 or TRBV12-4, the J call TRBJ2-1; 13 bases align to TRBD2. The V and J ends lost 5 bases and 9 bases, in that order; junction bases with no gene match: 4. CDR3 size: 14 residues. DNA for the CDR3: TGTGCCAGCAGTCCGGGGACTAGCGGGACTGAGCAGTTCTTC. It translates to CASSPGTSGTEQFF.

Many counts were recorded for this clonotype. The J gene is TRBJ1-4, the V gene TRBV28; D gene ambiguous. The CDR3 runs to 14 residues. V was pared by 3 bases and J by 0 bases, with 5 bases between. Per germline, CDR1 MDHEN and CDR2 SYDVKM. CDR3 nucleotide sequence: TGTGCCAGCAGTTTTCGCCCAACTAATGAAAAACTGTTTTTT. Amino acids: CASSFRPTNEKLFF.

The chain uses TRBV4-1 and TRBJ1-1; D unresolved. V lost 0 bases and J 5 bases, leaving 13 bases between the germline ends. The CDR3 totals 15 residues. Germline CDR1 reads MGHRA; CDR2 reads YSYEKL. The CDR3 coding sequence is TGCGCCAGCAGCCAAGATCTGGAAGCGGCAACTGAAGCTTTCTTT. Protein sequence: CASSQDLEAATEAFF.

This clonotype came up many times. V usage is TRBV28 and J usage is TRBJ1-2; no clear D. Deletions cut 5 bases from V and 7 bases from J, with 17 bases between. Germline V gene data show CDR1 as MDHEN and CDR2 as SYDVKM. This CDR3 is 14 amino acids long. The CDR3, as DNA: TGTGCCAGCAGTATTAAGGACCGGATTCTTGGCTACACCTTC. Its protein is CASSIKDRILGYTF.

This clonotype was recorded at least ten times. The J gene is TRBJ2-5, the V gene TRBV6-1, with D possibly matching TRBD2 (6 bases). The V end lost 5 bases, the J end lost 5 bases, and 15 bases lay between the germline ends. The CDR3 is 14 residues long. Germline V CDR1 and CDR2: MNHNS, SASEGT. The CDR3 coding sequence is TGTGCCAGCAGTTGGGACTTGGAGGCGGAGACCCAGTACTTC. Protein product: CASSWDLEAETQYF.

This clonotype has a count of ten or more. V usage is TRBV15 and J usage is TRBJ2-1, with 15 positions matching TRBD2. The CDR3 length is 15 residues. V was pared by 7 bases and J by 8 bases, with 6 bases of the junction left unmatched. CDR1 is LNHNV, CDR2 YYDKDF, per germline (reference sequence). CDR3 in DNA: TGTGCCACCATCAGTGGGACTAGCGGGAGGCATGAGCAGTTCTTC. Amino acids: CATISGTSGRHEQFF.

The chain couples TRBV19 to TRBJ1-4; 8 bases are a match to TRBD1. This CDR3 comprises 15 residues. J gave up 7 bases and V 7 bases, and 11 bases lay outside the gene matches. Germline assignment: CDR1 LNHDA and CDR2 SQIVND (reference sequence). DNA of the CDR3: TGTGCCAGTAATTTCCAGGGGGCGCAGGGTGAAAAACTGTTTTTT. Translation: CASNFQGAQGEKLFF.

A note on this clonotype: Being one base from a much bigger clone, this may be a read error. The chain carries TRBV2 and TRBJ1-3; D not resolved. The CDR3 spans 14 residues. The V gene's germline CDR1 is SNHLY and CDR2 FYNNEI. This chain's CDR3 is CAGSERKSGNTIYF. CDR3 sequence (DNA): TGTGCCGGCAGTGAAAGGAAATCCGGAAACACCATATATTTT. The complete variable domain, with remaining parts taken from reference TRBV2 and TRBJ1-3, reads EPEVTQTPSHQVTQMGQEVILRCVPISNHLYFYWYRQILGQKVEFLVSFYNNEISEKSEIFDDQFSVERPDGSNFTLKIRSTKLEDSAMYFCAGSERKSGNTIYFGEGSWLTVV.